The clone carrying this T cell receptor beta chain was recorded a few times. The antigen remains undetermined. With constant-segment primers, 5'RACE yielded cDNA libraries of TCR alpha and TCR beta that carried sample barcodes and UMIs. TCRdb redid the calling of the 5' RACE reads with MiXCR, one entry per CDR3 protein. The table has more than 80,000 distinct CDR3 sequences, over 15% seen once; the top ten hold 28%. The sample is drawn from a study of T-cell memory formation after mild COVID-19. Study-level information: For the most part, TCR clusters were specific to one donor. Overall study findings and caveats: SARS-CoV-2 specificity of second-wave clones peaking day 37 was unconfirmed.

J gave up 4 bases and V 4 bases, and 5 bases lay outside the gene matches. This CDR3 has 14 amino acids. CDR1 is SGHKS and CDR2 is YYEKEE in the germline V gene (reference sequence). The clonotype originates from an adult woman who had mild COVID-19 (a few samples of this study predate the infection). Cell type and time point are not known. This chain joins TRBV5-5 and TRBJ1-2, with 9 bases lining up with TRBD1. The sequenced material came from PBMCs or a T cell subset sorted from them (not recorded which). DNA for the CDR3: TGTGCCAGCAGCCAAGGGACAGGGACCTATGGCTACACCTTC. Its translation: CASSQGTGTYGYTF.